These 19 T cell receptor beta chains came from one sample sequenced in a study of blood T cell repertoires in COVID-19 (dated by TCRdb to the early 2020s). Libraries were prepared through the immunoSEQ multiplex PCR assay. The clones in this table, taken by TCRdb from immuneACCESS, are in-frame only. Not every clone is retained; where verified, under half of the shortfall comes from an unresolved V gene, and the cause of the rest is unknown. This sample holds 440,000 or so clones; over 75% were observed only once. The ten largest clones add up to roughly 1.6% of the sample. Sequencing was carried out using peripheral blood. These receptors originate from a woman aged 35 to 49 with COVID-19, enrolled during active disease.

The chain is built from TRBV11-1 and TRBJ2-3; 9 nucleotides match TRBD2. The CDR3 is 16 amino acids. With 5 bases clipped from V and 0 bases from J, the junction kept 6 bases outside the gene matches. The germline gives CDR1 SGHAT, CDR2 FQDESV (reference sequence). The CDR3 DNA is TGTGCCAGCAGCCCCCGACTAGCGGCTAGCACAGATACGCAGTATTTT. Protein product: CASSPRLAASTDTQYF.

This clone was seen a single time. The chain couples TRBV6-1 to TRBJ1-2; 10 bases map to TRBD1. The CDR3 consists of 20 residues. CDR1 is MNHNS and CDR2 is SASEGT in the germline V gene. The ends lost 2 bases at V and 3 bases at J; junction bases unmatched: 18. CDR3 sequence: CASSERGGGWKTGGHYGYTF. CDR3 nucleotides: TGTGCCAGCAGTGAAAGAGGTGGAGGTTGGAAGACAGGGGGCCACTATGGCTACACCTTC.

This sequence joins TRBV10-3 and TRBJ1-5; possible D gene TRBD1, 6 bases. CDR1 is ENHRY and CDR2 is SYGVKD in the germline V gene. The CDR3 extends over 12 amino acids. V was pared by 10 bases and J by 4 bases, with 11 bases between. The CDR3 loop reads CATRQGNQPQHF. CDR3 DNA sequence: TGTGCCACTAGGCAGGGGAATCAGCCCCAGCATTTT.

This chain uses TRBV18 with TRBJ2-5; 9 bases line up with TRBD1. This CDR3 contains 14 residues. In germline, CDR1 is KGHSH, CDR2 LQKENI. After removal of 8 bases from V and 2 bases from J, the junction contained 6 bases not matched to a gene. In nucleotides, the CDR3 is TGTGCCAGCACCCCCGGACAGGGGCAAGAGACCCAGTACTTC. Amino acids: CASTPGQGQETQYF.

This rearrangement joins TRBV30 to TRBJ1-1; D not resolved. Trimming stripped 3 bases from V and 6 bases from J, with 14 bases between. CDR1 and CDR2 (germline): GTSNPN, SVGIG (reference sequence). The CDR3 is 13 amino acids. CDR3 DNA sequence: TGTGCCTGGAGGTGGTCAGCCGGAGCTGAAGCTTTCTTT. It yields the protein CAWRWSAGAEAFF.

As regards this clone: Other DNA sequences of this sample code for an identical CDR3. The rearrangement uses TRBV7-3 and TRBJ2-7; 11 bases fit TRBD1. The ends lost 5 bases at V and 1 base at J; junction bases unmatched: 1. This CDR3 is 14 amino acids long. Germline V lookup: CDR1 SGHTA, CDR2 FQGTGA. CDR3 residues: CASSRDRGSYEQYF. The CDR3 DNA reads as TGTGCCAGCAGCCGGGACAGGGGGTCCTACGAGCAGTACTTC.

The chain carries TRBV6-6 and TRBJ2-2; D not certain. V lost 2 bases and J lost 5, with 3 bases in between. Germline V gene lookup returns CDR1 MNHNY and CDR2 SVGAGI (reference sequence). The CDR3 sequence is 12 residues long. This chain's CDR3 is CASSYHTGELFF. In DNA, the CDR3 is TGTGCCAGCAGTTACCATACCGGGGAGCTGTTTTTT.

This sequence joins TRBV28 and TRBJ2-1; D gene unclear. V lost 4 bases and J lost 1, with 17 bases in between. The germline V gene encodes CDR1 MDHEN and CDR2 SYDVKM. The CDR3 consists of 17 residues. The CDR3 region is CASSSTQERFSYNEQFF. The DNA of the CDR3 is TGTGCCAGCAGTTCCACGCAAGAGCGTTTTTCCTACAATGAGCAGTTCTTC. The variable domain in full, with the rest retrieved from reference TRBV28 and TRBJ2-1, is DVKVTQSSRYLVKRTGEKVFLECVQDMDHENMFWYRQDPGLGLRLIYFSYDVKMKEKGDIPEGYSVSREKKERFSLILESASTNQTSMYLCASSSTQERFSYNEQFFGPGTRLTVL.

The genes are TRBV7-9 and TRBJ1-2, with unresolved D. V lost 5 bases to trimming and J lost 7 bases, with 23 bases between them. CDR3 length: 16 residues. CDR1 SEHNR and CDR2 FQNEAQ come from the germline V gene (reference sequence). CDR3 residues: CASSPEEGISGSGYTF. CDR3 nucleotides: TGTGCCAGCAGCCCCGAAGAGGGAATCAGCGGGTCTGGCTACACCTTC.

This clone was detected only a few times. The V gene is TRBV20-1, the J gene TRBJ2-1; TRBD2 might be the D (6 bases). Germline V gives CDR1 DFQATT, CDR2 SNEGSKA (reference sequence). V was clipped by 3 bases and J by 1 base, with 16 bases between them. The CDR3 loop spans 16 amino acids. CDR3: CSASFSEGGSYNEQFF. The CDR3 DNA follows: TGCAGTGCTAGTTTCTCAGAGGGAGGTTCCTACAATGAGCAGTTCTTC.

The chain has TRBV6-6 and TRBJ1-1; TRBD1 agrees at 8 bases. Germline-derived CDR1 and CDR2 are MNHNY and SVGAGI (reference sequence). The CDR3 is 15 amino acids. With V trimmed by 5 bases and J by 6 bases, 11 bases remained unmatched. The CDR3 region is CASSPLDRVYPEAFF. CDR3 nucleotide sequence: TGTGCCAGCAGTCCGTTGGACAGGGTGTATCCTGAAGCTTTCTTT.

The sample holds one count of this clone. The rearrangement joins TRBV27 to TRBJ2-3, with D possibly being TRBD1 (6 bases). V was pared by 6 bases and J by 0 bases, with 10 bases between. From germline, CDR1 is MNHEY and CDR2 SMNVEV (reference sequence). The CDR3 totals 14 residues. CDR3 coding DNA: TGTGCCAGCAGCCAGGGGAGTAGCACAGATACGCAGTATTTT. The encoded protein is CASSQGSSTDTQYF.

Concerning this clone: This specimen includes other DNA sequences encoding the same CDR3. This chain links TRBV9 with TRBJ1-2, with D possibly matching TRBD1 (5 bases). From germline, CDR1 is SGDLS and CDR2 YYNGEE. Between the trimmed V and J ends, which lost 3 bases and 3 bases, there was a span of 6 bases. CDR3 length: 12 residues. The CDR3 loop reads CASSAGHYGYTF. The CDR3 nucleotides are TGTGCCAGCAGCGCAGGGCACTATGGCTACACCTTC.

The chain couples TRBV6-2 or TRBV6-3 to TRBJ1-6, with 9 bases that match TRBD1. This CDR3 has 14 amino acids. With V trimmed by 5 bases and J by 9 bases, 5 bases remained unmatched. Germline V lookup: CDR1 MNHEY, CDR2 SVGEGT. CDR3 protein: CASSPQGASSPLHF. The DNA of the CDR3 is TGTGCCAGCAGTCCACAGGGGGCAAGTTCACCCCTCCACTTT.

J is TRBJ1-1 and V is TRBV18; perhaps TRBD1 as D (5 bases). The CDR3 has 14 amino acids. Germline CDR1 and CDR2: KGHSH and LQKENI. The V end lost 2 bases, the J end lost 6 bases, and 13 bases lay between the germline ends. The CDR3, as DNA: TGTGCCAGCTCACCAAATCAGGGCGGCGCTGAAGCTTTCTTT. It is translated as CASSPNQGGAEAFF.

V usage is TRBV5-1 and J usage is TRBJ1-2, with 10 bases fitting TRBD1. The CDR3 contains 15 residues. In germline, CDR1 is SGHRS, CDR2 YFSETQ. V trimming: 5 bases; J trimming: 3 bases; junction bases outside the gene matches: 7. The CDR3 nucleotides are TGCGCCAGCAGAGGGGTGGACAGGGGGGACTATGGCTACACCTTC. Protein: CASRGVDRGDYGYTF. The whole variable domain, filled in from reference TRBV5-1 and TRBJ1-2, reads KAGVTQTPRYLIKTRGQQVTLSCSPISGHRSVSWYQQTPGQGLQFLFEYFSETQRNKGNFPGRFSGRQFSNSRSEMNVSTLELGDSALYLCASRGVDRGDYGYTFGSGTRLTVV.

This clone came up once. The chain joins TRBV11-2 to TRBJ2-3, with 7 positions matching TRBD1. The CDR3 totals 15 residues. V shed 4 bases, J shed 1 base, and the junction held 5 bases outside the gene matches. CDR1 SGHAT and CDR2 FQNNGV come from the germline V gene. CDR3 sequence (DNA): TGTGCCAGCAGCTCAGGGGGTTTTGGCACAGATACGCAGTATTTT. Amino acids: CASSSGGFGTDTQYF.

The CDR3 here is CASSVGTGQDEQYF. The CDR3 DNA reads TGTGCCAGCAGCGTTGGGACAGGACAAGACGAGCAGTACTTC. The V gene is TRBV5-4, the J gene TRBJ2-7, with 8 bases lining up with TRBD1. This CDR3 contains 14 residues. Trimming cost V 4 bases and J 5 bases; bases outside gene matches: 8. Germline assignment: CDR1 SGHNT and CDR2 YYREEE (reference sequence).

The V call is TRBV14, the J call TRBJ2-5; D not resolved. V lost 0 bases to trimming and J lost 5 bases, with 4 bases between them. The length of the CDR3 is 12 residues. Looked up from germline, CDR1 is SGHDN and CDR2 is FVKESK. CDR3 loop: CASSQDLETQYF. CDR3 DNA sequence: TGTGCCAGCAGCCAAGATCTTGAGACCCAGTACTTC.